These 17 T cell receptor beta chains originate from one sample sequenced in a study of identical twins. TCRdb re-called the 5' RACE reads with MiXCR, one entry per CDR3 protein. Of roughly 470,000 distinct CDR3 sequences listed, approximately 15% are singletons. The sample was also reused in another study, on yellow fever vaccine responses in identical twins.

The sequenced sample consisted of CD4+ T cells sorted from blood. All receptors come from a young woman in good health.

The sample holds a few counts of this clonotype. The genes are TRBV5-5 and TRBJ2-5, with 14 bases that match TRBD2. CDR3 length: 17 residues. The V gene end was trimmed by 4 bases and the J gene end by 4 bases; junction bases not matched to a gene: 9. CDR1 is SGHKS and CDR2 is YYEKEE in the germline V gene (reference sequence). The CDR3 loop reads CASSRPGTSGSGETQYF. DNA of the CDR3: TGTGCCAGCAGCCGACCGGGGACTAGCGGGAGTGGAGAGACCCAGTACTTC.

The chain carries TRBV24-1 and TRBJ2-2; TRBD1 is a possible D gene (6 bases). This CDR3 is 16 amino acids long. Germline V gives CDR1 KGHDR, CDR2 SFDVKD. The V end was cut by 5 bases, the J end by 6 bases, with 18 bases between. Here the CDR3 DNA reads TGTGCCACCAGTGCCAATCCCGGGACATCGGCCGGGGAGCTGTTTTTT. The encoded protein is CATSANPGTSAGELFF.

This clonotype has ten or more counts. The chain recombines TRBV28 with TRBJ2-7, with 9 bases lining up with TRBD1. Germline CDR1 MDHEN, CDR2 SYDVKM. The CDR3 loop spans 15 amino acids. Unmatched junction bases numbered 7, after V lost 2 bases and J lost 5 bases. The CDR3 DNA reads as TGTGCCAGCAGTTTACTCGGGACAGGGTCCCACGAGCAGTACTTC. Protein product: CASSLLGTGSHEQYF.

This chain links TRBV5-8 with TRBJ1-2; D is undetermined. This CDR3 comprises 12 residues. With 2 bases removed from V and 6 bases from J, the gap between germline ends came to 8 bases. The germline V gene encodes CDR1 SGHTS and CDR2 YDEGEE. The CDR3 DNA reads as TGTGCCAGCAGCTTTGGGAAGCATGGCTACACCTTC. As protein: CASSFGKHGYTF.

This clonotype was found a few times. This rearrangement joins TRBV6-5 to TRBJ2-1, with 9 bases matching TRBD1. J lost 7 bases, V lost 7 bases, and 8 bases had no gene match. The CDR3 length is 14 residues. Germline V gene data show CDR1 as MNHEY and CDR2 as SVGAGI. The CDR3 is CASTPGQGRNEQFF. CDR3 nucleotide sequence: TGTGCCAGCACTCCGGGACAGGGAAGGAATGAGCAGTTCTTC.

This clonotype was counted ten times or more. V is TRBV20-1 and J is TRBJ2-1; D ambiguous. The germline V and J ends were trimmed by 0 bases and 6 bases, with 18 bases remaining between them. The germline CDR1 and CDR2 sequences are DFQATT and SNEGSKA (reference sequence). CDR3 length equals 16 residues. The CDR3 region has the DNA TGCAGTGCTAGAGACCCCCGGGCCATTTTTCCCAATGAGCAGTTCTTC. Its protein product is CSARDPRAIFPNEQFF.

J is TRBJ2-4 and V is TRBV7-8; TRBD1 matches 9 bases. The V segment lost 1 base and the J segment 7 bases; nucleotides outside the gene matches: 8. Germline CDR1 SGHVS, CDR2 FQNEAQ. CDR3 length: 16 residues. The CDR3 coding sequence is TGTGCCAGCAGCTTAGAGGGACAGGGATTTAGTAACATTCAGTACTTC. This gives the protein CASSLEGQGFSNIQYF.

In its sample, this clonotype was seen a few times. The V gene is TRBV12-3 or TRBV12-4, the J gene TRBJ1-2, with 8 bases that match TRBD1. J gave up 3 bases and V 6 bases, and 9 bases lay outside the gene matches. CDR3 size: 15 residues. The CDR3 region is CASRTGQGAYYGYTF. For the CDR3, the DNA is TGTGCCAGCAGGACCGGGCAGGGGGCTTACTATGGCTACACCTTC.

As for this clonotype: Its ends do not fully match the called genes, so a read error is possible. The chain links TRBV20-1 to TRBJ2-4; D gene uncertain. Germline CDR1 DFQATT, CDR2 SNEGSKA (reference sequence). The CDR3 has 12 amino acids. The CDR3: CSARDRANKDNF. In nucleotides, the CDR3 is TGCAGTGCTAGAGATCGGGCTAACAAAGATAACTTC.

CDR3 loop: CASSSNGQGSSYEQYF. CDR3 DNA: TGTGCCAGCAGCTCTAACGGACAGGGAAGCTCCTACGAGCAGTACTTC. The V and J genes are TRBV5-6 and TRBJ2-7; the match to TRBD1 covers 8 bases. V lost 3 bases, J lost 0 bases, and 8 bases stayed unmatched. Germline assignment: CDR1 SGHDT and CDR2 YYEEEE. There are 16 residues in the CDR3.

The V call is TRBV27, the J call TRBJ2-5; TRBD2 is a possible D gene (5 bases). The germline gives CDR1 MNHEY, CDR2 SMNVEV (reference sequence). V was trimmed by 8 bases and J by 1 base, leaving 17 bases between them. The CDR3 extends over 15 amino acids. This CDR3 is CASVGSGNLQETQYF. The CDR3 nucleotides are TGTGCCAGCGTAGGCAGCGGAAACCTCCAAGAGACCCAGTACTTC.

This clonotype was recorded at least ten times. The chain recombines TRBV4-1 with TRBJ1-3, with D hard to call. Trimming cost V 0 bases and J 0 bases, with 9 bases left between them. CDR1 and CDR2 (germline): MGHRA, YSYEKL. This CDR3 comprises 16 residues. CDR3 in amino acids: CASSQDQHLSGNTIYF. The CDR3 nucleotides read TGCGCCAGCAGCCAAGATCAACATCTCTCTGGAAACACCATATATTTT.

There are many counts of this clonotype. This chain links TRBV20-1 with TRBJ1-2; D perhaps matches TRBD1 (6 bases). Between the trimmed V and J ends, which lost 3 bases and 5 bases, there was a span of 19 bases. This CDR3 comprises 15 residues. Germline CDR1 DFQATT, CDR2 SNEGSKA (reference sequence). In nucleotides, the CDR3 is TGCAGTGCTAGGCTTTTTCAGGGGTGGGCTTATGGCTACACCTTC. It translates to CSARLFQGWAYGYTF.

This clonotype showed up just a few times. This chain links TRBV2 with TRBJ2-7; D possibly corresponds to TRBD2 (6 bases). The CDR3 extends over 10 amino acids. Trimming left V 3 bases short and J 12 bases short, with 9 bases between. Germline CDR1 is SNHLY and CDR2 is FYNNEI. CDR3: CASSEWDLYF. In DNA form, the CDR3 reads TGTGCCAGCAGTGAGTGGGACTTGTACTTC.

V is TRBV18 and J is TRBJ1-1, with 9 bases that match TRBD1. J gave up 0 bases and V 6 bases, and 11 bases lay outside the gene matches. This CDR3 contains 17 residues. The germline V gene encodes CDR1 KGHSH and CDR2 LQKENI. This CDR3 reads CASSVGTGTSVNTEAFF. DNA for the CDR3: TGTGCCAGCTCCGTCGGGACAGGGACGTCGGTGAACACTGAAGCTTTCTTT.

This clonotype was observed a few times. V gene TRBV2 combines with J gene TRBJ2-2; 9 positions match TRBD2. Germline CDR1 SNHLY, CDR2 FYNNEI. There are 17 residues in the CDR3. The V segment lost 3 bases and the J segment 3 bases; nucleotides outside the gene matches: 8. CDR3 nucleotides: TGTGCCAGCAGTGAGCCTCGATCTAGCGGGGACACCGGGGAGCTGTTTTTT. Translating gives CASSEPRSSGDTGELFF.

CDR3 nucleotide sequence: TGTGCCAGCAGACCGCACGGGGGGGCCGGTTGGAACAATGAGCAGTTCTTC. It yields the protein CASRPHGGAGWNNEQFF. V usage is TRBV7-9 and J usage is TRBJ2-1; 8 nucleotides align to TRBD2. V was clipped by 6 bases and J by 5 bases; unmatched bases: 15. CDR3 size: 17 residues. CDR1 and CDR2 from the germline V gene are SEHNR and FQNEAQ (reference sequence).